The present T cell receptor (beta chain) was sequenced within a study of blood T cell repertoires in COVID-19. Across the whole study: COVID-19 samples, acute and convalescent, were from the United States, Italy and Spain.

In the study's own analysis: Using reference gene primer amplification, nucleated cell counts were estimated. Repertoires were generated with immunoSEQ multiplex PCR, while TCRdb's copy carries only in-frame clones and drops some. For V, J and clone size, that table is used; D and trimming come from the DNA. The sample contains about 260,000 clones, over 80% of which appear only once. The CDR3 has 14 residues. Looked up from germline, CDR1 is SGDLS and CDR2 is YYNGEE. V was shortened by 4 bases and J by 3 bases, with 13 bases between the two germline ends. Everyone who took part was roughly 18 to 89 years old, and they came from 24 US areas. Researchers sorted participants into cohorts using their self-reported clinical history.

This TCR was recovered from a man aged 45-65 years who had been exposed to COVID-19. The V and J genes are TRBV9 and TRBJ1-1; a possible D gene is TRBD1 (6 bases). Input material: PBMCs or T cells enriched from blood (not recorded which). Here the CDR3 DNA reads TGTGCCAGCAGCCTTACAGGGAGGGACACTGAAGCTTTCTTT. Protein: CASSLTGRDTEAFF.